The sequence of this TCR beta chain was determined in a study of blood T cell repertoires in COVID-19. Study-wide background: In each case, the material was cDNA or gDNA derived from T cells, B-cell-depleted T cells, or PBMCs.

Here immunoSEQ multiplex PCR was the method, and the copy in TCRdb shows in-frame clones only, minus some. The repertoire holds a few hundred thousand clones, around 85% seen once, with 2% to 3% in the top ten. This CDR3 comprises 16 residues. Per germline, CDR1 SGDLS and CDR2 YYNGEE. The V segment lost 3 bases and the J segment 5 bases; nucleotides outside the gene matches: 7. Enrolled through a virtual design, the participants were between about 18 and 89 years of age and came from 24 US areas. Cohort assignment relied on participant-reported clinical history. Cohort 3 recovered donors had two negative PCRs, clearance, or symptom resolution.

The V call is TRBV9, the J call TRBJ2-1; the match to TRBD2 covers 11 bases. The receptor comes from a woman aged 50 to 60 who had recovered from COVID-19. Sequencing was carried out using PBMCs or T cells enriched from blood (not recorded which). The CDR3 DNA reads TGTGCCAGCAGCGCATACCTTAGCGGGGGGGACAATGAGCAGTTCTTC. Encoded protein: CASSAYLSGGDNEQFF.